This T cell receptor beta chain was found in a study of cytomegalovirus exposure and HLA in healthy donors. Findings and caveats of the study: Later analysis reportedly placed an Asian-associated ancestry cluster below the roughly 670-donor mean in N-insertions. The authors later found TCR association rates varying by HLA locus, with DRB1 most and HLA-C fewest. The investigators catalogued about 170 TCR beta chains as cytomegalovirus-associated.

It was with 60 Vbeta and 13 Jbeta primers that the PCR ran. Authors' data handling: In a later analysis, some 80 million unique TCR beta chains included roughly 11 million shared by two or more donors. TCRdb's copy holds only in-frame clones and misses some; the assay was immunoSEQ multiplex PCR. V and J calls and clone size come straight from that table; D and trimming were deduced from the DNA. The sample records roughly 78,000 clones, 65% to 80% being singletons. There are a few counts of this clone. Its antigen remains unidentified. The ends lost 6 bases at V and 0 bases at J; junction bases unmatched: 6. The CDR3 spans 15 residues. Germline V gene data show CDR1 as MGHRA and CDR2 as YSYEKL.

The TCR was taken from a man between 35 and 55 years old in good health and CMV-seropositive. The sequencing sample was made of PBMCs. V usage is TRBV4-1 and J usage is TRBJ2-3; TRBD2 matches 7 bases. CDR3 amino acids: CASRRAGSSTDTQYF. For the CDR3, the DNA is TGCGCCAGCAGGCGAGCGGGGAGTAGCACAGATACGCAGTATTTT.